These T cell receptor beta chains were read from a single sample in a study of blood T cell repertoires in COVID-19. Here immunoSEQ multiplex PCR was the method, and the copy in TCRdb shows in-frame clones only, minus some. Here the sample spans about 170,000 clones, 84% being singletons. Sequenced material: peripheral blood. These receptors all come from a man between 35 and 55 years old who had recovered from COVID-19. CDR3s include the opening cysteine and the closing phenylalanine or tryptophan. D genes are given only for firm matches. Rows may omit the clone size; those that give it use once, few, many or a size class.

DNA: TGTGCCATCGGGTCCACGGCCACTGAAGCTTTCTTT; CDR3: CAIGSTATEAFF; J: TRBJ1-1; V: TRBV6-6; D: NA; size: NA
DNA: TGTGCCAGCGGGGGACAGGGGGGATACGAGCAGTACTTC; CDR3: CASGGQGGYEQYF; J: TRBJ2-7; V: TRBV7-8; D: TRBD1; size: NA
DNA: TGTGCCACCAGCAGAGACCGGGTCGGTGAAGCTTTCTTT; CDR3: CATSRDRVGEAFF; J: TRBJ1-1; V: TRBV15; D: NA; size: NA
DNA: TGTGCCAGCACCAACATCGGACAGTACGCAGAGACCCAGTACTTC; CDR3: CASTNIGQYAETQYF; J: TRBJ2-5; V: TRBV6-5; D: NA; size: NA
DNA: TGCAGCGTTGAAGTCTCAGGCTATAGCACAGATACGCAGTATTTT; CDR3: CSVEVSGYSTDTQYF; J: TRBJ2-3; V: TRBV29-1; D: NA; size: NA
DNA: TGTGCCAGCAGTACACAGGGCGCGGGCACAGATACGCAGTATTTT; CDR3: CASSTQGAGTDTQYF; J: TRBJ2-3; V: TRBV5-8; D: NA; size: NA
DNA: TGTGCCAGCAGCGAGGGACAGGGTGTCTACGAGCAGTACTTC; CDR3: CASSEGQGVYEQYF; J: TRBJ2-7; V: TRBV9; D: TRBD1; size: once
DNA: TGTGCCATCTCTCCGGGAGGGGACAGGGTAGGCGAGCAGTACTTC; CDR3: CAISPGGDRVGEQYF; J: TRBJ2-7; V: TRBV10-3; D: NA; size: NA
DNA: TGTGCCAGCAGCCCCAGACAGGGGATCACCTACGAGCAGTACTTC; CDR3: CASSPRQGITYEQYF; J: TRBJ2-7; V: TRBV11-3; D: TRBD1; size: NA
DNA: TGTGCCAGCAGCCAAGGACAGCCCCAGTTCTTC; CDR3: CASSQGQPQFF; J: TRBJ2-1; V: TRBV27; D: NA; size: NA
DNA: TGTGCCAGCAGAGAGGGACTAGCGGCGAGGCACGAGCAGTACTTC; CDR3: CASREGLAARHEQYF; J: TRBJ2-7; V: TRBV21-1; D: NA; size: NA
DNA: TGTGCCAGCAGCTCGGGACAGGGGGCCGCAAATAGCAATCAGCCCCAGCATTTT; CDR3: CASSSGQGAANSNQPQHF; J: TRBJ1-5; V: TRBV5-5; D: TRBD1; size: NA
DNA: TGTGCCAGCAGCTTGGGGGGTGGGACTAGCGATCCCTACGAGCAGTACTTC; CDR3: CASSLGGGTSDPYEQYF; J: TRBJ2-7; V: TRBV5-4; D: TRBD2; size: NA
DNA: TGTGCCAGCAGTTCGATGGCGGGTGAGCAGTTCTTC; CDR3: CASSSMAGEQFF; J: TRBJ2-1; V: TRBV6-2/TRBV6-3; D: NA; size: NA
DNA: TGTGCCAGCAGTTTAGTCCTAGGCGAGCAGTACTTC; CDR3: CASSLVLGEQYF; J: TRBJ2-7; V: TRBV28; D: NA; size: NA
DNA: TGTGCCAGCAGTGAAGGGGGCGGGAGTAGTAAAGGGAACGAGCAGTACTTC; CDR3: CASSEGGGSSKGNEQYF; J: TRBJ2-7; V: TRBV2; D: TRBD2; size: NA
DNA: TGTGCCACCAGGAGAGGGGGACAGTCGAACACCGGGGAGCTGTTTTTT; CDR3: CATRRGGQSNTGELFF; J: TRBJ2-2; V: TRBV15; D: TRBD1; size: NA
DNA: TGTGCCAGCAGCTTAGGACTAGCGGGGGAGACCCAGTACTTC; CDR3: CASSLGLAGETQYF; J: TRBJ2-5; V: TRBV7-9; D: TRBD2; size: NA
DNA: TGTGCCAGCAGCTTCAGAGGAAGCTCGCGGGAGACCCAGTACTTC; CDR3: CASSFRGSSRETQYF; J: TRBJ2-5; V: TRBV11-3; D: NA; size: NA
DNA: TGTGCCAGCAGCCAAGGGGACGGGGGTCTCCAAGAGACCCAGTACTTC; CDR3: CASSQGDGGLQETQYF; J: TRBJ2-5; V: TRBV4-2; D: NA; size: NA
DNA: TGTGCCAGCAGTTCCCCTCAGGAGACCCAGTACTTC; CDR3: CASSSPQETQYF; J: TRBJ2-5; V: TRBV6-5; D: NA; size: NA
DNA: TGTGCCAGCAGCCCCGGAGGAGGGGCAGGGAATTCACCCCTCCACTTT; CDR3: CASSPGGGAGNSPLHF; J: TRBJ1-6; V: TRBV9; D: NA; size: once
DNA: TGTGCCAGCACCTCGTGGCCAGCTGAAGCTTTCTTT; CDR3: CASTSWPAEAFF; J: TRBJ1-1; V: TRBV12-3/TRBV12-4; D: NA; size: NA
DNA: TGTGCCAGCAGCGTTAGTGGGGGGACGTCCTACAATGAGCAGTTCTTC; CDR3: CASSVSGGTSYNEQFF; J: TRBJ2-1; V: TRBV9; D: NA; size: NA
DNA: TGTGCCAGCAGCCTACAGGTTATCTATGGCTACACCTTC; CDR3: CASSLQVIYGYTF; J: TRBJ1-2; V: TRBV6-2/TRBV6-3; D: NA; size: NA
DNA: TGTGCCTGGACAGCTACAGGGGTTGGCTACACCTTC; CDR3: CAWTATGVGYTF; J: TRBJ1-2; V: TRBV30; D: TRBD1; size: NA
DNA: TGTGCCAGCAGAGGGGGGGGAAGTTCACCCCTCCACTTT; CDR3: CASRGGGSSPLHF; J: TRBJ1-6; V: TRBV11-3; D: NA; size: NA
DNA: TGTGCCAGCAGTGAAGCGGGACTTTCTTCGGGTGAAGCTTTCTTT; CDR3: CASSEAGLSSGEAFF; J: TRBJ1-1; V: TRBV2; D: NA; size: NA
DNA: TGTGCCAGCAGTGCGACACAAGGACACCAAGCAGAGACCCAGTACTTC; CDR3: CASSATQGHQAETQYF; J: TRBJ2-5; V: TRBV28; D: NA; size: NA
DNA: TGTGCCAGCTTACAGGGGGCTGGGCAGCCCCAGCATTTT; CDR3: CASLQGAGQPQHF; J: TRBJ1-5; V: TRBV18; D: TRBD1; size: NA
DNA: TGCGCCAGCAGCTTACTTGCCGGGACAGAAGAGACCCAGTACTTC; CDR3: CASSLLAGTEETQYF; J: TRBJ2-5; V: TRBV5-1; D: TRBD1; size: NA
DNA: TGTGCCACCGCCGGCGGGGGCACAGATACGCAGTATTTT; CDR3: CATAGGGTDTQYF; J: TRBJ2-3; V: TRBV15; D: NA; size: NA
DNA: TGTGCCACCAGTGATCCAGGGGGGACCGGGGAGCTGTTTTTT; CDR3: CATSDPGGTGELFF; J: TRBJ2-2; V: TRBV24-1; D: NA; size: NA
DNA: TGTGCCAGCAGCTTAGATGGGCAAGCTTTCTTT; CDR3: CASSLDGQAFF; J: TRBJ1-1; V: TRBV7-2; D: NA; size: few
DNA: TGTGCCAGCAGCTCCGCCGGGAGGGGGGGGGAGACCCAGTACTTC; CDR3: CASSSAGRGGETQYF; J: TRBJ2-5; V: TRBV7-2; D: TRBD2; size: NA